This T cell receptor (beta chain) was sequenced during a study of T cells in women clearing cervical HPV infection. Study-level results: TRBV6-7 relative abundance averaged roughly 0.1% in cases and 0.15% to 0.2% in controls. Richness plus V gene abundances separated cases from controls with AUC about 0.8. Unknown T-cell numbers per sample may underlie the richness differences. CIN3+ cases had significantly higher TCR richness than controls; evenness did not differ.

To note about this clone: Antigen unknown. The read falls 3 residues short of the CDR3 end, and the missing part is taken from the germline J gene.

Trimming took off 3 bases at V and 1 base at J, with 15 bases between the two ends. The germline CDR1 and CDR2 sequences are LGHNA and YNFKEQ. The CDR3 is 16 amino acids. Generated by immunoSEQ multiplex PCR, the TCRdb table keeps only in-frame clones and is missing some. This sample contains about 20,000 clones. The J gene is TRBJ1-1, the V gene TRBV4-2; perhaps TRBD1 as D (5 bases). The specimen was blood buffy coat. The clonotype originates from a woman between 18 and 70 years old with a cervical HPV16 infection that either progressed to CIN3+ or cleared (not recorded which). The CDR3 bases that were read are TGTGCCAGCAGCCACCCCCCCCAGGGTGGGAACACTGAA. Encoded protein: CASSHPPQGGNTE. The entire CDR3 reads CASSHPPQGGNTEAFF.